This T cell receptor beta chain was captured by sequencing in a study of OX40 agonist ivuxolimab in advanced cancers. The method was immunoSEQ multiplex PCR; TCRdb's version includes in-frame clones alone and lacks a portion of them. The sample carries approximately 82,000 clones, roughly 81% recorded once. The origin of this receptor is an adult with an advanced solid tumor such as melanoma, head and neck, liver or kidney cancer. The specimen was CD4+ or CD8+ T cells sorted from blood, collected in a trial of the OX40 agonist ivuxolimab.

The CDR3 region is CATQGWGETQYF. CDR3 sequence (DNA): TGTGCCACCCAGGGGTGGGGAGAGACCCAGTACTTC. The chain joins TRBV19 to TRBJ2-5; D may be TRBD1 (6 bases). The CDR3 loop spans 12 amino acids. V was cut by 10 bases and J by 4 bases, with 13 bases left in between. Germline assignment: CDR1 LNHDA and CDR2 SQIVND (reference sequence).